Each of the 9 T cell receptor beta chains below was sequenced from the same sample in a study of T cell clonotyping in hematopoietic cell transplantation. Assay: immunoSEQ multiplex PCR; the TCRdb copy retains only in-frame clones and omits some. The table has a few thousand clones, roughly 94% seen once. This material consisted of PBMCs, taken 180 days after allogeneic stem cell transplant. The receptors stem from a male patient aged 60 to 75 who had an allogeneic stem cell transplant from a related donor, so the T cells may come from the graft donor. Some clones in this sample may be carry-over from other donors' samples.

This clone has only one observation. For the CDR3, the DNA is TGTGCCATCAGCCCCCGACGGACAGACAGTAACTATGGCTACACCTTC. Translated, it gives CAISPRRTDSNYGYTF. This sequence joins TRBV10-3 and TRBJ1-2, with a possible D match to TRBD1 (6 bases). V lost 6 bases, J lost 1 base, and 18 bases lay in between. The CDR3 runs to 16 residues. Germline CDR1 reads ENHRY; CDR2 reads SYGVKD.

In regard to this clone: One end of the junction varies from germline; a read error may be responsible. V and J are TRBV2 and TRBJ2-3, with 7 nucleotides matching TRBD1. CDR1 is SNHLY and CDR2 is FYNNEI in the germline V gene. CDR3 size: 15 residues. CDR3 sequence: CASREDRAPQFTQYF. In DNA form, the CDR3 reads TGTGCCAGCAGAGAAGACAGGGCCCCCCAGTTCACGCAGTATTTT.

The V and J genes are TRBV4-2 and TRBJ2-2, with 11 bases fitting TRBD2. The V gene's germline CDR1 is LGHNA and CDR2 YNFKEQ. The CDR3 loop spans 20 amino acids. V lost 0 bases to trimming and J lost 5 bases; unmatched junction nucleotides: 14. The CDR3 DNA reads as TGTGCCAGCAGCCAAGATGGTAGCGGGGGGGCCAATGGGGTAACCGGGGAGCTGTTTTTT. Encoded protein: CASSQDGSGGANGVTGELFF.

The J gene is TRBJ2-1, the V gene TRBV2, with 7 bases identical to TRBD2. CDR1 and CDR2 from the germline V gene are SNHLY and FYNNEI. J was trimmed by 8 bases and V by 5 bases; bases with no gene match: 12. CDR3 length: 15 amino acids. The CDR3 loop is CASSPPSGLGYEQFF. CDR3 nucleotides: TGTGCCAGCAGTCCACCTAGCGGCCTCGGATATGAGCAGTTCTTC.

The chain is built from TRBV19 and TRBJ2-7; D is undetermined. CDR1 and CDR2 from the germline V gene are LNHDA and SQIVND (reference sequence). The CDR3 has 16 amino acids. The V end lost 4 bases, the J end lost 3 bases, and 19 bases lay between the germline ends. This CDR3 is CASSRDPGPGGYEQYF. CDR3 nucleotide sequence: TGTGCCAGTAGTAGGGATCCGGGCCCCGGTGGCTACGAGCAGTACTTC.

The J gene is TRBJ2-7, the V gene TRBV15; 8 bases align to TRBD2. This CDR3 has 14 residues. V lost 11 bases and J lost 2; bases outside the gene matches: 11. Germline V gives CDR1 LNHNV, CDR2 YYDKDF (reference sequence). CDR3 sequence: CAAGGSGGPYEQYF. Here the CDR3 DNA reads TGTGCCGCGGGGGGAAGCGGGGGTCCCTACGAGCAGTACTTC.

The chain employs TRBV19 and TRBJ1-2, with a tentative D call TRBD1 (6 bases). Germline V gives CDR1 LNHDA, CDR2 SQIVND (reference sequence). The CDR3 extends over 15 amino acids. The germline V and J ends were trimmed by 0 bases and 3 bases, with 11 bases remaining between them. As DNA, the CDR3 is TGTGCCAGTAGTATAGAGCGGGGGGCCTACTATGGCTACACCTTC. This translates into CASSIERGAYYGYTF.

V gene TRBV27 combines with J gene TRBJ2-7; D tentatively reads TRBD1 or TRBD2 (5 bases each). This CDR3 has 13 residues. Germline V gene data show CDR1 as MNHEY and CDR2 as SMNVEV (reference sequence). Trimming pared 6 bases from V and 0 bases from J, leaving 9 bases between. The DNA of the CDR3 is TGTGCCAGCAGCAGGGACGGCTCCTACGAGCAGTACTTC. This codes for CASSRDGSYEQYF.

V is TRBV19 and J is TRBJ2-7; D is tentatively TRBD1 or TRBD2 (5 bases each). Germline V lookup: CDR1 LNHDA, CDR2 SQIVND (reference sequence). V was shortened by 8 bases and J by 4 bases, with 15 bases between the two germline ends. CDR3 length: 13 amino acids. The CDR3 loop reads CASVQGEGYEQYF. The CDR3, as DNA: TGTGCCAGTGTTCAGGGTGAGGGTTACGAGCAGTACTTC.